This T cell receptor (beta chain) comes out of a study of CD8+CD57+ T cells in acquired aplastic anemia. Profiling of TCR beta VDJ combinations and CDR3 sequences used genomic DNA as template. Via MiXCR, TCRdb re-called the reads, giving one row per CDR3 protein. The sample shows some 200,000 distinct CDR3 sequences, 48% of them seen only once. It was patients with CD8+CD57+ cell expansion by flow cytometry who were chosen for sequencing. Blood was sampled before the patients had received any therapy. J lost 5 bases, V lost 3 bases, and 4 bases had no gene match. Germline V CDR1 and CDR2: SGHTA, FQGNSA. The CDR3 extends over 15 amino acids.

Sequencing was carried out using sorted CD4+, CD8+, or CD8+CD57+ T cells (not recorded which) from PBMCs. The rearrangement links TRBV7-2 to TRBJ1-6; the match to TRBD1 covers 7 bases. The receptor was derived from a human donor with aplastic anemia. CDR3 amino acids: CASSLGTANNSPLHF. The CDR3 nucleotides read TGTGCCAGCAGCTTGGGGACAGCTAATAATTCACCCCTCCACTTT. Full variable domain (remainder filled in from reference TRBV7-2 and TRBJ1-6): GAGVSQSPSNKVTEKGKDVELRCDPISGHTALYWYRQSLGQGLEFLIYFQGNSAPDKSGLPSDRFSAERTGGSVSTLTIQRTQQEDSAVYLCASSLGTANNSPLHFGNGTRLTVT.